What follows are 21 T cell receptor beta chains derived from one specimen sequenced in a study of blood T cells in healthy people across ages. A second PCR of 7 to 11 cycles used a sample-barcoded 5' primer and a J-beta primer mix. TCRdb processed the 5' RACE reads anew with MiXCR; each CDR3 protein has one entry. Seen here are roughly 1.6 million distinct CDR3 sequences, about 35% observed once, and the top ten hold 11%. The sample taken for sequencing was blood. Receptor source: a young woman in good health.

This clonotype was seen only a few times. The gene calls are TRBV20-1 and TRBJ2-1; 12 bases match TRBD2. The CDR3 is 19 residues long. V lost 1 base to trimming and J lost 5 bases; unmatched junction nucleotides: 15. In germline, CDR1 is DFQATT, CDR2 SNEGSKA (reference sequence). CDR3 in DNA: TGCAGTGCTAGAGGCAGACTAGCGGGAGTGCGTTTTAGGGACAATGAGCAGTTCTTC. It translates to CSARGRLAGVRFRDNEQFF.

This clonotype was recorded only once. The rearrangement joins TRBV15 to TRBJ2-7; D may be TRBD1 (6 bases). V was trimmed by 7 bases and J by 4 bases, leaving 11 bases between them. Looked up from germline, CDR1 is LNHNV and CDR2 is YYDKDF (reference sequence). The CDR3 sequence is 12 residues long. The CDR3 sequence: CATNPQGYEQYF. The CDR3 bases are TGTGCCACCAACCCACAGGGTTACGAGCAGTACTTC.

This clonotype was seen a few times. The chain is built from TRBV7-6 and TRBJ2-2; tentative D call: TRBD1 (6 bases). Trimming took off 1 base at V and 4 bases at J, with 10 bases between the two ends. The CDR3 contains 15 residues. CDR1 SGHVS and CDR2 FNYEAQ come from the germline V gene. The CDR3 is CASSLVLQGTGELFF. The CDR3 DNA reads TGTGCCAGCAGCTTAGTATTACAGGGCACCGGGGAGCTGTTTTTT.

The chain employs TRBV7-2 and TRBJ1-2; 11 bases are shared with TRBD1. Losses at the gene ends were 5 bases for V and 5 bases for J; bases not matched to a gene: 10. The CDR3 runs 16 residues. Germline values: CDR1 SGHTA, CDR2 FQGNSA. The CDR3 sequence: CASSPNLGQGGYGYTF. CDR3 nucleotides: TGTGCCAGCAGCCCCAACCTGGGACAGGGGGGGTATGGCTACACCTTC. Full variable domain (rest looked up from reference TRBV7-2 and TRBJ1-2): GAGVSQSPSNKVTEKGKDVELRCDPISGHTALYWYRQSLGQGLEFLIYFQGNSAPDKSGLPSDRFSAERTGGSVSTLTIQRTQQEDSAVYLCASSPNLGQGGYGYTFGSGTRLTVV.

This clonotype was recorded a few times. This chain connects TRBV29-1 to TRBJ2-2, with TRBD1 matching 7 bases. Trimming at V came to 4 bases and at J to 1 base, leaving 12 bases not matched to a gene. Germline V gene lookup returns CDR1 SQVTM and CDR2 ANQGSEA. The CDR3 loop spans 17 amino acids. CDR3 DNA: TGCAGCGTTGCTCAGGGGGTTGGAAAAAGGAACACCGGGGAGCTGTTTTTT. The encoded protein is CSVAQGVGKRNTGELFF.

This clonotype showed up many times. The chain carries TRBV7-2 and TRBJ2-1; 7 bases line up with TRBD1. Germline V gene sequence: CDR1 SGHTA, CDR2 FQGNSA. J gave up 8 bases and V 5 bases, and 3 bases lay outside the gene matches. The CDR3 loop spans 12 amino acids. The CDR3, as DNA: TGTGCCAGCAGCCGACAGGGATATGAGCAGTTCTTC. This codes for CASSRQGYEQFF.

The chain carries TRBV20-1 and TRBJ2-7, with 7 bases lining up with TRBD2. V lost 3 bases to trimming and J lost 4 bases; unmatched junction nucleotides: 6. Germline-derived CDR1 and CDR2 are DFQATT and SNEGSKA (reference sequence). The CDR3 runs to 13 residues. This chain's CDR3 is CSASGGGGYEQYF. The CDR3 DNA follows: TGCAGTGCTAGCGGCGGGGGAGGATACGAGCAGTACTTC.

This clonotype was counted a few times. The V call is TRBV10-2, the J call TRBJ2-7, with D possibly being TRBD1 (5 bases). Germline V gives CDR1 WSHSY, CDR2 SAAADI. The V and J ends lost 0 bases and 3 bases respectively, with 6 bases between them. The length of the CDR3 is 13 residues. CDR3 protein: CASSESGVYEQYF. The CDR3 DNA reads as TGCGCCAGCAGTGAGTCAGGGGTCTACGAGCAGTACTTC.

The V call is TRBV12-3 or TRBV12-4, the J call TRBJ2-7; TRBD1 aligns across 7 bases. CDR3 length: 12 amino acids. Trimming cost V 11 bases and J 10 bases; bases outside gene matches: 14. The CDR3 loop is CAGTWTGETQYF. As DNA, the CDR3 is TGTGCCGGCACCTGGACAGGAGAGACTCAGTACTTC.

CDR3 sequence reads: CASSFGGAEQYF. The CDR3 nucleotides are TGTGCCAGCAGTTTCGGTGGGGCCGAGCAGTACTTC. The chain links TRBV12-3 or TRBV12-4 to TRBJ2-5, with D possibly being TRBD1 (5 bases). The J call may not be correct, given that the DNA end is closer to TRBJ2-7. This CDR3 is 12 amino acids long.

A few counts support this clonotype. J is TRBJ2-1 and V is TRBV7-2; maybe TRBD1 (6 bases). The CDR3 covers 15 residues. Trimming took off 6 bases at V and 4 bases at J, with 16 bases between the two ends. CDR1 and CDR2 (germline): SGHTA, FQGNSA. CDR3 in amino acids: CASSPTGTNYNEQFF. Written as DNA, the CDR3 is TGTGCCAGCAGTCCTACGGGGACAAATTACAATGAGCAGTTCTTC.

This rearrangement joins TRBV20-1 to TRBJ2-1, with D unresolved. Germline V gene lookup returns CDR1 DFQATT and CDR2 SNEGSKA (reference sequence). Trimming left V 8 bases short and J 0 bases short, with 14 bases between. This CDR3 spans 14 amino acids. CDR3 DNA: TGCAGTAGTCTTACTCCTAACTCCTACAATGAGCAGTTCTTC. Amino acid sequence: CSSLTPNSYNEQFF.

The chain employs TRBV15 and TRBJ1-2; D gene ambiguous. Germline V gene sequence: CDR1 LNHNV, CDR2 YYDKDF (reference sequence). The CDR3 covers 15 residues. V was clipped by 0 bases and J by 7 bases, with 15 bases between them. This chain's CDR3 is CATSRDNSFAGGYTF. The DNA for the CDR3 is TGTGCCACCAGCAGAGATAACAGCTTCGCGGGTGGCTACACCTTC. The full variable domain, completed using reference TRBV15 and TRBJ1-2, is DAMVIQNPRYQVTQFGKPVTLSCSQTLNHNVMYWYQQKSSQAPKLLFHYYDKDFNNEADTPDNFQSRRPNTSFCFLDIRSPGLGDTAMYLCATSRDNSFAGGYTFGSGTRLTVV.

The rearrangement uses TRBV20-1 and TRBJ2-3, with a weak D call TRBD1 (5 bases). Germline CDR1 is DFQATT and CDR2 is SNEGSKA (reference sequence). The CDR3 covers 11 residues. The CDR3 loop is CRGPGSDTQYF. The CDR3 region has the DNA TGCAGGGGTCCAGGGTCAGATACGCAGTATTTT.

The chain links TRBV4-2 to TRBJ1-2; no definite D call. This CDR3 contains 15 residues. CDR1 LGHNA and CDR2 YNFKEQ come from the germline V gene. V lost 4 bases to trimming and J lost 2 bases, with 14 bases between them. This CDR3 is CASSPSERGNYGYTF. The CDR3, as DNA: TGTGCCAGCAGCCCCTCCGAGCGGGGAAACTATGGCTACACCTTC.

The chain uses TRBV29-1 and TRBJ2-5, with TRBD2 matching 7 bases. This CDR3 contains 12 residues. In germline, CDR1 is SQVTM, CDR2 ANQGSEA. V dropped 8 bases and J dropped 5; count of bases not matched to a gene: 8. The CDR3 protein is CSSKLGGETQYF. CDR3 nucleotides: TGCAGCTCTAAGCTGGGGGGGGAGACCCAGTACTTC. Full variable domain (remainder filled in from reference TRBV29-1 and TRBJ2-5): SAVISQKPSRDICQRGTSLTIQCQVDSQVTMMFWYRQQPGQSLTLIATANQGSEATYESGFVIDKFPISRPNLTFSTLTVSNMSPEDSSIYLCSSKLGGETQYFGPGTRLLVL.

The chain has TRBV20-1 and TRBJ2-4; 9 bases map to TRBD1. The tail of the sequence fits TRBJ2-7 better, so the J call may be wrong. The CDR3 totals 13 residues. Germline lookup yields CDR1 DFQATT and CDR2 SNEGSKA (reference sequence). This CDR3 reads CSARTGGYHEQYF. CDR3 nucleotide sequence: TGCAGTGCTAGGACAGGGGGATACCACGAGCAGTACTTC.

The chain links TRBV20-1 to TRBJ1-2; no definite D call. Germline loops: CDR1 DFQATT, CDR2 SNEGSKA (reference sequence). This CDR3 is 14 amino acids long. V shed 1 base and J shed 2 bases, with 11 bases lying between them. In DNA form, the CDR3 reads TGCAGTGCTAGAGGTCATGGTTCCAACTATGGCTACACCTTC. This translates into CSARGHGSNYGYTF.

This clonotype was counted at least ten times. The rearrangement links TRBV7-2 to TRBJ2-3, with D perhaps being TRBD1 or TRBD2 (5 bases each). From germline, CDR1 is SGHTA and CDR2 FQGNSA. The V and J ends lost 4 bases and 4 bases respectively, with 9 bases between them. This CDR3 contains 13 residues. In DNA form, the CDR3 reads TGTGCCAGCAGCTCACCGGGACCAGATACGCAGTATTTT. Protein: CASSSPGPDTQYF.

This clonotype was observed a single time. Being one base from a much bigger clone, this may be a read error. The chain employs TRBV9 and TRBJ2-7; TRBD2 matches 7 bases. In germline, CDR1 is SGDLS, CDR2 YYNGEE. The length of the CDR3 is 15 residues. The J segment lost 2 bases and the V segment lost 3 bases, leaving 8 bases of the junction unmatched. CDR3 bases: TGTGCCAGCAGCGCCGAACTAGCGATGCCCTACGAGCAGTACTTC. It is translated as CASSAELAMPYEQYF.

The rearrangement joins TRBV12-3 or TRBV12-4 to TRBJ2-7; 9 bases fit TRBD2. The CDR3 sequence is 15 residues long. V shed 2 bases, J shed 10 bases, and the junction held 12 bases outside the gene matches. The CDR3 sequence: CASSLNAGGYEAQYF. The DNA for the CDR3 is TGTGCCAGCAGTTTAAATGCGGGGGGGTACGAGGCCCAGTACTTC.